This TCR beta chain is from a study of T cell responses to AZD1222 COVID-19 vaccine. This CDR3 is built from 15 residues. Germline V gene lookup returns CDR1 LNHDA and CDR2 SQIVND (reference sequence). V gave up 1 base and J gave up 6 bases; unmatched junction bases: 1. Sequenced by immunoSEQ multiplex PCR; TCRdb stores in-frame clones only, minus some. The sample gives 100,000 to 150,000 clones, roughly 87% of which show up once; roughly 1.1% is in the top ten. The source material was peripheral blood, sampled on day 0 of AZD1222 vaccination. The chain joins TRBV19 to TRBJ1-6; 9 bases map to TRBD1. This clonotype was obtained from an adult in good health. The CDR3 loop reads CASSIGDRVNSPLHF. The CDR3 DNA sequence: TGTGCCAGTAGTATAGGGGACAGGGTTAATTCACCCCTCCACTTT.